The clone carrying this T cell receptor beta chain has at least ten counts. The antigen is undetermined. This specimen comes from a study of neurological immune-mediated disorders. Study conclusions and caveats: There were no CDR3 amino acid sequences shared by expanded clones across subjects, a result suggesting private repertoires in all groups.

The CDR3 has 14 amino acids. V gave up 4 bases and J gave up 0 bases, with 9 bases separating them. CDR1 and CDR2 from the germline V gene are MNHEY and SMNVEV (reference sequence). The study built unsorted libraries from 2 million PBMCs kept at -80 C. 5'RACE with 10-nucleotide random UMIs produced the cDNA. Over 170 million TCR-beta sequences (from 15-18 subjects) were yielded by each sequencing run. A single record per CDR3 protein comes from TCRdb applying MiXCR to the 5' RACE reads. The sample includes tens of thousands of distinct CDR3 sequences, 13% to 15% seen only once; the top ten take roughly 30%.

The receptor comes from a woman in her forties or fifties with HTLV-1-associated myelopathy (HAM/TSP). What was sequenced was PBMCs. This chain uses TRBV27 with TRBJ2-5; D may correspond to TRBD1 or TRBD2 (5 bases each). CDR3 DNA sequence: TGTGCCAGCAGTTCCTGGGACCACCAAGAGACCCAGTACTTC. Amino acid sequence: CASSSWDHQETQYF.